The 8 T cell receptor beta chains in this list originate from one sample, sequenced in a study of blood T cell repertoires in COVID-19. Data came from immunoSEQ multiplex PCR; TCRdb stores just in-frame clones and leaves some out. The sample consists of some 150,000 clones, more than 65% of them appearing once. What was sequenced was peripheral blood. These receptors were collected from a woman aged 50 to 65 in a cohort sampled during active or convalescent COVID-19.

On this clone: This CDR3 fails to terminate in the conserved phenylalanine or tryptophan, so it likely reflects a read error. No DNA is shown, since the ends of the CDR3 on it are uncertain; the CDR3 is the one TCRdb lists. CDR3 sequence reads: CASSSDRNIVFFI. The V call is TRBV7-2, the J call TRBJ1-2; the table gives TRBD1 as D, unverified against the DNA. Looked up from germline, CDR1 is SGHTA and CDR2 is FQGNSA. The CDR3 spans 13 amino acids, including both terminal residues.

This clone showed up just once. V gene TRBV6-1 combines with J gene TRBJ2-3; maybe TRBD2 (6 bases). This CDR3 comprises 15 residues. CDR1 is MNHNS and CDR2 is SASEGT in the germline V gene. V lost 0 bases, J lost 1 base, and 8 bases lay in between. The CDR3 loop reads CASSEAGLGTDTQYF. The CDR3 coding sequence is TGTGCCAGCAGTGAAGCGGGACTCGGCACAGATACGCAGTATTTT.

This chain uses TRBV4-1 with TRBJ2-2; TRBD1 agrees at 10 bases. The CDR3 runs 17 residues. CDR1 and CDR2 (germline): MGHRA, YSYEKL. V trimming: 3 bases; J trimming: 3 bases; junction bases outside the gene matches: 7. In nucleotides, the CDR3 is TGCGCCAGCAGCCACCTGGGACAGGGGCTAGACACCGGGGAGCTGTTTTTT. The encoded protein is CASSHLGQGLDTGELFF.

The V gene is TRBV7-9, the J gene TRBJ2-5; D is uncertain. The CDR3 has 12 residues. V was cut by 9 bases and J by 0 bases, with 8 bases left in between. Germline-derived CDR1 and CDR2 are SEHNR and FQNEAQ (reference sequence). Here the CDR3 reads CASGADQETQYF. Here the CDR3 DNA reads TGTGCCAGTGGTGCGGACCAAGAGACCCAGTACTTC.

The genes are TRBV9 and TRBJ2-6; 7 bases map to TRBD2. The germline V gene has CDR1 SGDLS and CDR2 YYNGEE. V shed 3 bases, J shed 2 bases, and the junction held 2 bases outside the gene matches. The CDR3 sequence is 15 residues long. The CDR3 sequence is CASSARGAGANVLTF. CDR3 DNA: TGTGCCAGCAGCGCCCGGGGGGCTGGGGCCAACGTCCTGACTTTC.

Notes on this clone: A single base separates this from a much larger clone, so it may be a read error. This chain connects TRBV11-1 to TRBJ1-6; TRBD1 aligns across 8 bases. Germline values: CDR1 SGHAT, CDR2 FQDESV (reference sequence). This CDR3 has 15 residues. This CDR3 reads CASSPRQGYNSPFHF. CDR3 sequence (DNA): TGTGCCAGCAGCCCCCGACAGGGGTATAATTCACCCTTCCACTTT.

The chain's CDR3 is CASSGGRNYGYTF. CDR3 DNA: TGTGCCAGTAGTGGAGGACGTAACTATGGCTACACCTTC. J is TRBJ1-2 and V is TRBV19; D is ambiguous. CDR1 and CDR2 (germline): LNHDA, SQIVND (reference sequence). V lost 5 bases, J lost 1 base, and 8 bases lay in between. The CDR3 has 13 residues.

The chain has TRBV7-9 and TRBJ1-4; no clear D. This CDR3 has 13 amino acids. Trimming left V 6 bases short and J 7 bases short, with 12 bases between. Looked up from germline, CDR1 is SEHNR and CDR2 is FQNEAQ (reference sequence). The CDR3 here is CASSYREGEKLFF. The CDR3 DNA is TGTGCCAGCAGTTACCGGGAAGGTGAAAAACTGTTTTTT.